What follows describes a single T cell receptor (beta chain). What it binds is unknown. Profiled with immunoSEQ multiplex PCR; TCRdb holds only in-frame clones, not every one. The table shows roughly 150,000 clones, with 80% to 90% occurring only once. The record originates from a study of T cell responses to AZD1222 COVID-19 vaccine. General study points: Just a handful of AZD1222 recipients tested seropositive at baseline. Compared with day 0, the breadth and depth of the Spike-specific TCR repertoire rose significantly after two doses of AZD1222.

Germline CDR1 reads KGHSH; CDR2 reads LQKENI. This CDR3 comprises 13 residues. Trimming left V 2 bases short and J 0 bases short, with 4 bases between. This specimen consisted of peripheral blood, obtained on day 0 of AZD1222 vaccination. The rearrangement joins TRBV18 to TRBJ1-1; D is unresolved. The TCR sequence derives from an adult in good health. CDR3 nucleotide sequence: TGTGCCAGCTCACCAGACATGAACACTGAAGCTTTCTTT. As protein: CASSPDMNTEAFF.